Listed here are 26 T cell receptor beta chains from one sample, sequenced in a study of radiotherapy plus CTLA-4 blockade in lung cancer (dated by TCRdb to about 2018). To prepare the library, the immunoSEQ multiplex PCR assay was applied. TCRdb obtained this table from immuneACCESS and retained in-frame rearrangements with V and J assigned. These tables miss some clones; where compared with another copy, unresolved V genes account for less than half of the shortfall, and the remainder is unexplained. The sample table holds over 85,000 clones, of which 88% were seen once. 4.5% to 6% of the sample goes to the ten largest clones. The sequences come from peripheral blood, collected from a patient treated with radiotherapy plus ipilimumab. The receptors derive from a human donor with non-small cell lung cancer that progressed on radiotherapy plus ipilimumab.

This clone was picked up one time. V is TRBV6-5 and J is TRBJ1-2; 7 bases match TRBD1. CDR3 length equals 13 residues. The V segment lost 6 bases and the J segment 8 bases; nucleotides outside the gene matches: 9. Germline V gene sequence: CDR1 MNHEY, CDR2 SVGAGI. In DNA form, the CDR3 reads TGTGCCAGCAGGGAACAGGGGACCGTGGGCTACACCTTC. This encodes CASREQGTVGYTF.

The CDR3 spells CASSLLVTDTQYF. CDR3 DNA sequence: TGTGCCAGCAGCCTACTCGTCACAGATACGCAGTATTTT. V and J are TRBV2 and TRBJ2-3, with no clear D. This CDR3 region has 13 residues. Germline V gene data show CDR1 as SNHLY and CDR2 as FYNNEI. V was trimmed by 6 bases and J by 2 bases, leaving 9 bases between them.

This chain joins TRBV10-2 and TRBJ2-5; 10 bases map to TRBD2. Trimming took 3 bases from V and 4 from J; bases not matched to a gene: 5. This CDR3 has 15 amino acids. CDR1 WSHSY and CDR2 SAAADI come from the germline V gene. The CDR3 spells CASSELRTSGETQYF. For the CDR3, the DNA is TGCGCCAGCAGTGAACTACGGACTAGCGGAGAGACCCAGTACTTC.

This rearrangement joins TRBV27 to TRBJ2-1; D could derive from TRBD1 or TRBD2 (7 bases each). Germline V gene lookup returns CDR1 MNHEY and CDR2 SMNVEV (reference sequence). This CDR3 has 17 residues. The V gene lost 6 bases and the J gene lost 8 bases, with 26 bases spanning the gap. CDR3 bases: TGTGCCAGCAGCCCCTGGAGCAGGGGGGGACGCGGCGATGAGCAGTTCTTC. Amino acid sequence: CASSPWSRGGRGDEQFF.

This chain uses TRBV9 with TRBJ2-3, with TRBD2 matching 10 bases. The V gene's germline CDR1 is SGDLS and CDR2 YYNGEE. The CDR3 is 15 amino acids. J gave up 10 bases and V 4 bases, and 12 bases lay outside the gene matches. This chain's CDR3 is CASSRRTSGPYSQYF. CDR3 in DNA: TGTGCCAGCAGCCGGAGGACTAGCGGCCCCTATTCGCAGTATTTT.

This clone was detected once. The chain combines TRBV4-2 with TRBJ2-1; unclear D gene. The CDR3 has 13 residues. V shed 3 bases and J shed 6 bases, with 9 bases lying between them. The germline gives CDR1 LGHNA, CDR2 YNFKEQ. The CDR3 DNA follows: TGTGCCAGCAGCCAGCGACTCCTCAATGAGCAGTTCTTC. This translates into CASSQRLLNEQFF.

The J gene is TRBJ1-1, the V gene TRBV5-1; weak D call: TRBD1 (5 bases). This CDR3 region has 15 residues. The germline V gene has CDR1 SGHRS and CDR2 YFSETQ. Trimming took 5 bases from V and 0 from J, leaving 14 bases between them. The CDR3 nucleotides read TGCGCCAGCAGGCGGACAACCAGCATGAACACTGAAGCTTTCTTT. Encoded protein: CASRRTTSMNTEAFF. The whole variable domain, filled in from reference TRBV5-1 and TRBJ1-1, reads KAGVTQTPRYLIKTRGQQVTLSCSPISGHRSVSWYQQTPGQGLQFLFEYFSETQRNKGNFPGRFSGRQFSNSRSEMNVSTLELGDSALYLCASRRTTSMNTEAFFGQGTRLTVV.

The V and J genes are TRBV7-9 and TRBJ2-1, with D perhaps matching TRBD2 (6 bases). The CDR3 length is 11 residues. V was trimmed by 5 bases and J by 7 bases, leaving 6 bases between them. Looked up from germline, CDR1 is SEHNR and CDR2 is FQNEAQ (reference sequence). CDR3 nucleotide sequence: TGTGCCAGCAGCCGGGGGAATGAGCAGTTCTTC. This encodes CASSRGNEQFF.

The chain couples TRBV7-6 to TRBJ2-1; 9 nucleotides agree with TRBD2. V lost 1 base, J lost 4 bases, and 2 bases stayed unmatched. CDR1 SGHVS and CDR2 FNYEAQ come from the germline V gene. The CDR3 extends over 15 amino acids. CDR3 protein: CASSLEAGGYNEQFF. The DNA of the CDR3 is TGTGCCAGCAGCTTAGAAGCGGGAGGTTACAATGAGCAGTTCTTC.

The CDR3 DNA reads as TGTGCCAGCAGTGAAATGGGGGCCAGTATTAATGGCTACACCTTC. Its protein is CASSEMGASINGYTF. The chain combines TRBV6-1 with TRBJ1-2; tentatively, D is TRBD1 (6 bases). Trimming pared 2 bases from V and 6 bases from J, leaving 16 bases between. CDR1 and CDR2 from the germline V gene are MNHNS and SASEGT. The CDR3 runs 15 residues.

This clone came up a few times. V usage is TRBV18 and J usage is TRBJ1-1, with a possible D match to TRBD1 (5 bases). The CDR3 has 13 amino acids. Germline CDR1 reads KGHSH; CDR2 reads LQKENI. Deletions cut 2 bases from V and 2 bases from J, with 6 bases between. CDR3 nucleotides: TGTGCCAGCTCACCAGGACACAACACTGAAGCTTTCTTT. It is translated as CASSPGHNTEAFF. Looking up the rest from reference TRBV18 and TRBJ1-1 gives the full variable domain: NAGVMQNPRHLVRRRGQEARLRCSPMKGHSHVYWYRQLPEEGLKFMVYLQKENIIDESGMPKERFSAEFPKEGPSILRIQQVVRGDSAAYFCASSPGHNTEAFFGQGTRLTVV.

This chain links TRBV5-6 with TRBJ1-2, with 12 bases that match TRBD1. Germline V gives CDR1 SGHDT, CDR2 YYEEEE. V shed 4 bases, J shed 2 bases, and the junction held 6 bases outside the gene matches. The CDR3 has 16 residues. The CDR3 region is CASSKGQGAANYGYTF. In DNA, the CDR3 is TGTGCCAGCAGCAAGGGACAGGGGGCTGCGAACTATGGCTACACCTTC.

The chain carries TRBV5-1 and TRBJ1-4; 7 bases fit TRBD1. The CDR3 is 16 amino acids. The germline V gene encodes CDR1 SGHRS and CDR2 YFSETQ. The junction had 6 bases not matched to a gene; V was cut back by 4 bases and J by 0 bases. CDR3: CASSLDRASTNEKLFF. CDR3 sequence (DNA): TGCGCCAGCAGCCTAGACAGGGCATCAACTAATGAAAAACTGTTTTTT.

The chain uses TRBV5-1 and TRBJ2-1; a weak D match, TRBD1 (5 bases). V was trimmed by 4 bases and J by 0 bases, leaving 8 bases between them. Germline lookup yields CDR1 SGHRS and CDR2 YFSETQ. This CDR3 contains 14 residues. The CDR3 loop reads CASSIGDSYNEQFF. CDR3 nucleotides: TGCGCCAGCAGCATAGGGGACTCCTACAATGAGCAGTTCTTC. The whole variable domain, filled in from reference TRBV5-1 and TRBJ2-1, reads KAGVTQTPRYLIKTRGQQVTLSCSPISGHRSVSWYQQTPGQGLQFLFEYFSETQRNKGNFPGRFSGRQFSNSRSEMNVSTLELGDSALYLCASSIGDSYNEQFFGPGTRLTVL.

The chain carries TRBV6-1 and TRBJ1-3; 8 bases are a match to TRBD1. The V and J ends lost 5 bases and 0 bases, in that order; junction bases with no gene match: 3. The CDR3 extends over 15 amino acids. Germline V gives CDR1 MNHNS, CDR2 SASEGT. CDR3 bases: TGTGCCAGCAGTCCTACAGGGGGCTCTGGAAACACCATATATTTT. Amino acids: CASSPTGGSGNTIYF.

The J gene is TRBJ1-2, the V gene TRBV2, with unresolved D. This CDR3 has 12 amino acids. Germline V gene sequence: CDR1 SNHLY, CDR2 FYNNEI. V shed 5 bases and J shed 8 bases, with 12 bases lying between them. This CDR3 is CASSTTSAGYTF. CDR3 nucleotide sequence: TGTGCCAGCAGTACTACTTCGGCCGGCTACACCTTC.

The chain carries TRBV6-1 and TRBJ2-7; 8 bases are a match to TRBD1. The CDR3 spans 15 residues. The germline V gene encodes CDR1 MNHNS and CDR2 SASEGT. Unmatched junction bases numbered 9, after V lost 5 bases and J lost 3 bases. This CDR3 reads CASSPGQGLSYEQYF. The CDR3 DNA sequence: TGTGCCAGCAGTCCCGGACAGGGTTTAAGCTACGAGCAGTACTTC.

This rearrangement joins TRBV15 to TRBJ2-1; the D gene is possibly TRBD1 (5 bases). Trimming pared 5 bases from V and 4 bases from J, leaving 18 bases between. Looked up from germline, CDR1 is LNHNV and CDR2 is YYDKDF (reference sequence). The CDR3 is 16 residues long. The CDR3 region has the DNA TGTGCCACCAGCTTAGCCTTGGGGCTACAATACAATGAGCAGTTCTTC. The encoded protein is CATSLALGLQYNEQFF.

The chain joins TRBV6-5 to TRBJ2-3; 10 bases map to TRBD2. V gave up 2 bases and J gave up 5 bases; unmatched junction bases: 4. The CDR3 totals 15 residues. Germline V lookup: CDR1 MNHEY, CDR2 SVGAGI. The CDR3, as DNA: TGTGCCAGCAGTTACCGGGCTAGCGGGAGAGATACGCAGTATTTT. Translating gives CASSYRASGRDTQYF.

The rearrangement links TRBV2 to TRBJ1-1; TRBD1 is a possible D gene (6 bases). Germline-derived CDR1 and CDR2 are SNHLY and FYNNEI. V lost 2 bases and J lost 10, with 8 bases in between. The CDR3 covers 11 residues. The CDR3 is CASSEWGRAFF. The CDR3 DNA reads TGTGCCAGCAGTGAATGGGGGCGAGCTTTCTTT.

The J gene is TRBJ1-4, the V gene TRBV4-1; 8 bases agree with TRBD1. V was pared by 0 bases and J by 8 bases, with 8 bases of the junction left unmatched. CDR1 and CDR2 (germline): MGHRA, YSYEKL. The CDR3 spans 16 residues. As DNA, the CDR3 is TGCGCCAGCAGCCAAGATTCTACCAGGGGGCTAGAAAAACTGTTTTTT. This sequence encodes CASSQDSTRGLEKLFF.

This clone was seen just once. The rearrangement uses TRBV20-1 and TRBJ1-1, with D hard to call. In germline, CDR1 is DFQATT, CDR2 SNEGSKA (reference sequence). V was cut by 5 bases and J by 5 bases, with 9 bases left in between. The CDR3 spans 11 residues. The CDR3 bases are TGCAGTGCTTCGTATGGGACTGAAGCTTTCTTT. Amino acid sequence: CSASYGTEAFF.

The chain joins TRBV6-5 to TRBJ1-2, with D possibly matching TRBD1 (5 bases). Trimming took off 5 bases at V and 6 bases at J, with 19 bases between the two ends. The CDR3 sequence is 15 residues long. CDR1 is MNHEY, CDR2 SVGAGI, per germline. DNA for the CDR3: TGTGCCAGCAGTCCCGGGCTACCAGGGCTAGATGGCTACACCTTC. Encoded protein: CASSPGLPGLDGYTF.

This clone occurred once. The DNA for the CDR3 is TGTGCCAGTAGTATCGGTGGGGTACGCAATCAGCCCCAGCATTTT. It encodes CASSIGGVRNQPQHF. The chain carries TRBV19 and TRBJ1-5; D not certain. This CDR3 has 15 amino acids. Looked up from germline, CDR1 is LNHDA and CDR2 is SQIVND (reference sequence). Trimming pared 3 bases from V and 2 bases from J, leaving 11 bases between.

The J gene is TRBJ2-3, the V gene TRBV2; maybe TRBD2 (6 bases). CDR1 is SNHLY, CDR2 FYNNEI, per germline. This CDR3 is 12 amino acids long. Trimming took off 5 bases at V and 4 bases at J, with 7 bases between the two ends. The CDR3: CASSREPDTQYF. For the CDR3, the DNA is TGTGCCAGCAGTCGGGAGCCAGATACGCAGTATTTT.

The chain uses TRBV7-3 and TRBJ2-1; 16 nucleotides agree with TRBD2. J gave up 7 bases and V 5 bases, and 11 bases lay outside the gene matches. This CDR3 region has 18 residues. Germline V lookup: CDR1 SGHTA, CDR2 FQGTGA. Written as DNA, the CDR3 is TGTGCCAGCAGCCCGGGGACTAGCGGGAGGGCCATTGGGAATGAGCAGTTCTTC. Encoded protein: CASSPGTSGRAIGNEQFF. The full variable domain, with the rest looked up from reference TRBV7-3 and TRBJ2-1, is GAGVSQTPSNKVTEKGKYVELRCDPISGHTALYWYRQSLGQGPEFLIYFQGTGAADDSGLPNDRFFAVRPEGSVSTLKIQRTERGDSAVYLCASSPGTSGRAIGNEQFFGPGTRLTVL.